A single T cell receptor beta chain is shown here with its context. Its antigen is undetermined. The sample is drawn from a study of cytomegalovirus exposure and HLA in healthy donors. For the study at large: Some 85 million unique TCRs from HLA-typed donors were held in an early data release. Study-wide results and caveats: Most sequenced TCRs were rare (though some public TCRs occurred in many donors).

The germline gives CDR1 SGHRS, CDR2 YFSETQ. Deletions cut 2 bases from V and 4 bases from J, with 15 bases between. The CDR3 is made up of 15 amino acids. The PCR contained 60 Vbeta and 13 Jbeta primers. Sequencing used immunoSEQ multiplex PCR; TCRdb keeps in-frame clones, though not all of them. The sample has about 94,000 clones, 79% seen once; the top ten hold about 3.8%. The sample consisted of PBMCs. The source is a woman aged 40 to 49 in good health and CMV-seronegative. J is TRBJ1-1 and V is TRBV5-1; possibly TRBD1 for D (5 bases). CDR3 in DNA: TGCGCCAGCAGCTTCTCCCCGGACATCGGCACTGAAGCTTTCTTT. Encoded protein: CASSFSPDIGTEAFF.